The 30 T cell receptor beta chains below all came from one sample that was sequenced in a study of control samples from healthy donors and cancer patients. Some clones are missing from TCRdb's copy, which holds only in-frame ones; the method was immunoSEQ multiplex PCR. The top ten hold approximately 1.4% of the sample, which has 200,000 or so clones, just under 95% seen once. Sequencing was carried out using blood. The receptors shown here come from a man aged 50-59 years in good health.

In DNA form, the CDR3 reads TGCGCCAGCAGCGACCGAATCAGCTCTGGGGCCAACGTCCTGACTTTC. Protein product: CASSDRISSGANVLTF. J is TRBJ2-6 and V is TRBV5-1; no definite D call. In germline, CDR1 is SGHRS, CDR2 YFSETQ. This CDR3 comprises 16 residues. V was shortened by 4 bases and J by 0 bases, with 11 bases between the two germline ends.

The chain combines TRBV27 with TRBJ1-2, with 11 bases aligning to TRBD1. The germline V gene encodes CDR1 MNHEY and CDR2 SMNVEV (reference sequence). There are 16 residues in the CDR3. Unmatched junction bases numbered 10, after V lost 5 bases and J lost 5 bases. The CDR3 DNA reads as TGTGCCAGCAGTCCGGGGGGACAGGGGGTGGGGTATGGCTACACCTTC. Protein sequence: CASSPGGQGVGYGYTF.

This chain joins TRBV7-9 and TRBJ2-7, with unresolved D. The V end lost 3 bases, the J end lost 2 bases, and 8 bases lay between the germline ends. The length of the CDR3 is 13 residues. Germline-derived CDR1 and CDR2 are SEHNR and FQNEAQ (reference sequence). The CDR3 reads CASSFRVTYEQYF. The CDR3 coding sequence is TGTGCCAGCAGCTTTAGAGTGACCTACGAGCAGTACTTC.

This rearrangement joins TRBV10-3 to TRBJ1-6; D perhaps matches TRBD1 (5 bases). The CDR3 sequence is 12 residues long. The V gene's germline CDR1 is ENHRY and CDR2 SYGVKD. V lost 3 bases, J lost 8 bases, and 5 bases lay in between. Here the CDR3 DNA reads TGTGCCATCAGTGAACAGGATTCACCCCTCCACTTT. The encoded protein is CAISEQDSPLHF.

The DNA for the CDR3 is TGCGCCAGCAGCTTGATTAGCGGGGACACAGATACGCAGTATTTT. Translating it yields CASSLISGDTDTQYF. The V call is TRBV5-1, the J call TRBJ2-3, with 8 positions matching TRBD2. Germline V gene lookup returns CDR1 SGHRS and CDR2 YFSETQ. This CDR3 is built from 15 residues. J lost 2 bases, V lost 1 base, and 3 bases had no gene match.

The CDR3 loop is CASSQVITWAAQETQYF. The CDR3 DNA follows: TGCGCCAGCAGCCAAGTAATCACTTGGGCAGCCCAAGAGACCCAGTACTTC. The rearrangement uses TRBV4-1 and TRBJ2-5; no definite D call. This CDR3 contains 17 residues. V was pared by 1 base and J by 1 base, with 16 bases between. The germline V gene has CDR1 MGHRA and CDR2 YSYEKL.

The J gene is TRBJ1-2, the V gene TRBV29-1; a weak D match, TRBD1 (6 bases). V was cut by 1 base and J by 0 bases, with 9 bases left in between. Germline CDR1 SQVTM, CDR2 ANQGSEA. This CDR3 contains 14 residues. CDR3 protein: CSVEVGGSNYGYTF. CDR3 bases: TGCAGCGTTGAAGTAGGGGGATCTAACTATGGCTACACCTTC.

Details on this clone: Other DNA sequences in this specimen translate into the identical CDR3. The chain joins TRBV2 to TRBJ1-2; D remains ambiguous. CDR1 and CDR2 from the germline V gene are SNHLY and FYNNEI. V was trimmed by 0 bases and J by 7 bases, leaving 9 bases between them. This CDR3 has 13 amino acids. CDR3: CASSEALGVGYTF. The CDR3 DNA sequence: TGTGCCAGCAGTGAAGCGCTTGGGGTTGGCTACACCTTC. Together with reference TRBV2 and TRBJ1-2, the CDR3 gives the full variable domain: EPEVTQTPSHQVTQMGQEVILRCVPISNHLYFYWYRQILGQKVEFLVSFYNNEISEKSEIFDDQFSVERPDGSNFTLKIRSTKLEDSAMYFCASSEALGVGYTFGSGTRLTVV.

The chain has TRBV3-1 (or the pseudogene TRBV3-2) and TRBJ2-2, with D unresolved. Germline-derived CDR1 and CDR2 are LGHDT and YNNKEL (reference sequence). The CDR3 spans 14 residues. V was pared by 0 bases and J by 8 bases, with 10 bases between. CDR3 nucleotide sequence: TGTGCCAGCAGCCAAGATCACCCCCCGGGGGAGCTGTTTTTT. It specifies CASSQDHPPGELFF.

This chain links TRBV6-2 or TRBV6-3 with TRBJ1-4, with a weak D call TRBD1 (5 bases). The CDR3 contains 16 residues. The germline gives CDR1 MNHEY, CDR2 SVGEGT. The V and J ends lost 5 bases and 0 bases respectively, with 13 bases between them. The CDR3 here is CASSDGTAATNEKLFF. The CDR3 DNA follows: TGTGCCAGCAGTGACGGGACGGCGGCAACTAATGAAAAACTGTTTTTT.

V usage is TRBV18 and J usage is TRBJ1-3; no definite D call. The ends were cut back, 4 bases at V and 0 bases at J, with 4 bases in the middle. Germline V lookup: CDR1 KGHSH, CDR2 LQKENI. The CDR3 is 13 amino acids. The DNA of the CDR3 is TGTGCCAGCTCACGGGGCTCTGGAAACACCATATATTTT. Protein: CASSRGSGNTIYF.

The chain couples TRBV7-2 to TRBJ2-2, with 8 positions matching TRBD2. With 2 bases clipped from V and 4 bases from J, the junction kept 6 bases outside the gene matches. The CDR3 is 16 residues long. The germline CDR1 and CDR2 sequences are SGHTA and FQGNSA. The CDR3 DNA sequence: TGTGCCAGCAGCTTAAACCGGGGGGGCCTCACCGGGGAGCTGTTTTTT. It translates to CASSLNRGGLTGELFF.

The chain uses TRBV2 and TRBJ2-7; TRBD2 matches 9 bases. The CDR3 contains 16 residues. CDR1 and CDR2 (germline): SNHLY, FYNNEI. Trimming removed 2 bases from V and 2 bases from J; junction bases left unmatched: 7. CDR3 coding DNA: TGTGCCAGCAGTGAATTTATAGCGGGGGCCGCCTACGAGCAGTACTTC. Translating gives CASSEFIAGAAYEQYF.

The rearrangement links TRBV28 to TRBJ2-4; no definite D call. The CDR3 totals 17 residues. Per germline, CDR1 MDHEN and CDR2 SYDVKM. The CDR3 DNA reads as TGTGCTACTTCCGGGCTCACTCTGACACTAGCCAAAAACATTCAGTACTTC. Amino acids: CATSGLTLTLAKNIQYF.

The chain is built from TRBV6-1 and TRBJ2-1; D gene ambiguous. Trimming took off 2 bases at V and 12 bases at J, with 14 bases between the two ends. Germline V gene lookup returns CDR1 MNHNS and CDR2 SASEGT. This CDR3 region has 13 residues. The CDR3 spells CASSESVPIGQFF. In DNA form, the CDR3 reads TGTGCCAGCAGTGAATCGGTCCCCATAGGGCAGTTCTTC.

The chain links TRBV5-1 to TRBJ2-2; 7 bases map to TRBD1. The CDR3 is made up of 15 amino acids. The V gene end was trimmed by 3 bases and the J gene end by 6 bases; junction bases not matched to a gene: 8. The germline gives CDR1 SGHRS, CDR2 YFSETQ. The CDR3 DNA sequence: TGCGCCAGCAGCTCGGGACAGATGACCGCCGGGGAGCTGTTTTTT. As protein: CASSSGQMTAGELFF. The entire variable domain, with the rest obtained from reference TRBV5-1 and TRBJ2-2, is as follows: KAGVTQTPRYLIKTRGQQVTLSCSPISGHRSVSWYQQTPGQGLQFLFEYFSETQRNKGNFPGRFSGRQFSNSRSEMNVSTLELGDSALYLCASSSGQMTAGELFFGEGSRLTVL.

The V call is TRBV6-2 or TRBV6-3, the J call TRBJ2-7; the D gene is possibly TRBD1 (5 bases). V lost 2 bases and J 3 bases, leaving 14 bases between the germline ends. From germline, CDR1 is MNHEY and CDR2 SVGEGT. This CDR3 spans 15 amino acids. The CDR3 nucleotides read TGTGCCAGCAGTTACCCGCCGGACACCCACTACGAGCAGTACTTC. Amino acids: CASSYPPDTHYEQYF.

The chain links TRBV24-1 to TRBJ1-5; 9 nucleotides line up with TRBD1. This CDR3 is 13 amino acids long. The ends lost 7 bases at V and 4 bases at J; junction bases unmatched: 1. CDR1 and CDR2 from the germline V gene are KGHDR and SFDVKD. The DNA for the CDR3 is TGTGCCACCAGCGGACAGGGGAATCAGCCCCAGCATTTT. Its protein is CATSGQGNQPQHF.

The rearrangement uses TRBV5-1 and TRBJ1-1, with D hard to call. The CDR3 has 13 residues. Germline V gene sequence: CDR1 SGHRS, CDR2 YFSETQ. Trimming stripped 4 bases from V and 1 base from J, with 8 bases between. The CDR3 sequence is CASSPITNTEAFF. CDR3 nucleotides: TGCGCCAGCAGCCCGATAACGAACACTGAAGCTTTCTTT.

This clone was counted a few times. This chain's CDR3 is CASSYLHKGEAFF. CDR3 nucleotides: TGTGCCAGTAGTTATCTCCATAAGGGGGAAGCTTTCTTT. The chain recombines TRBV19 with TRBJ1-1, with D perhaps TRBD1 (5 bases). The CDR3 runs to 13 residues. The ends were cut back, 5 bases at V and 8 bases at J, with 15 bases in the middle. Germline values: CDR1 LNHDA, CDR2 SQIVND (reference sequence).

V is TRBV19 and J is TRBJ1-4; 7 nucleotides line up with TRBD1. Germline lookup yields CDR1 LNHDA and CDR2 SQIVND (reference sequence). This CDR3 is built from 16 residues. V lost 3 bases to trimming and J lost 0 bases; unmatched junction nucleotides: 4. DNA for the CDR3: TGTGCCAGTAGTATTGGACAGGCCACAACTAATGAAAAACTGTTTTTT. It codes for CASSIGQATTNEKLFF. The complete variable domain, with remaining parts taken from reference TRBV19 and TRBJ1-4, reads DGGITQSPKYLFRKEGQNVTLSCEQNLNHDAMYWYRQDPGQGLRLIYYSQIVNDFQKGDIAEGYSVSREKKESFPLTVTSAQKNPTAFYLCASSIGQATTNEKLFFGSGTQLSVL.

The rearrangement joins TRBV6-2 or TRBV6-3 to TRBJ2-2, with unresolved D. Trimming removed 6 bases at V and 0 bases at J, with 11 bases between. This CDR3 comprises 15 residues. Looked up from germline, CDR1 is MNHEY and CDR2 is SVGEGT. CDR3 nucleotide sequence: TGTGCCAGCAGCCCTTTTGGAGCGAACACCGGGGAGCTGTTTTTT. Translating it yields CASSPFGANTGELFF.

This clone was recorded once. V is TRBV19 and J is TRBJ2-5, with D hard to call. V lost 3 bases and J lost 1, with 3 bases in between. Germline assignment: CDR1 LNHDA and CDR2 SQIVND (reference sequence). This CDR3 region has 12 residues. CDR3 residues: CASSIGQETQYF. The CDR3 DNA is TGTGCCAGTAGTATTGGCCAAGAGACCCAGTACTTC.

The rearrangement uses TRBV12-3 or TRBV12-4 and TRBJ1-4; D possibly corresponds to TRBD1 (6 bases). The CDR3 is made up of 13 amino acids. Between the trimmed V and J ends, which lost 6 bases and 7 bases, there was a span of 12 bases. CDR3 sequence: CASRRGWVEKLFF. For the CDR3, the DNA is TGTGCCAGCAGGAGGGGGTGGGTTGAAAAACTGTTTTTT.

CDR3 in DNA: TGCAGTGCTAGTAGGACAGTCGACGGCTACACCTTC. Protein sequence: CSASRTVDGYTF. The chain employs TRBV20-1 and TRBJ1-2; D is possibly TRBD1 (6 bases). This CDR3 has 12 residues. The ends were cut back, 3 bases at V and 8 bases at J, with 13 bases in the middle. Germline V gene lookup returns CDR1 DFQATT and CDR2 SNEGSKA (reference sequence).

CDR3 sequence: CASSVGTGGYNSPLHF. The CDR3 DNA follows: TGTGCCAGCAGCGTCGGGACAGGGGGTTATAATTCACCCCTCCACTTT. V and J are TRBV7-2 and TRBJ1-6; 11 bases line up with TRBD1. The J segment lost 4 bases and the V segment lost 5 bases, leaving 4 bases of the junction unmatched. The CDR3 runs 16 residues. Per germline, CDR1 SGHTA and CDR2 FQGNSA.

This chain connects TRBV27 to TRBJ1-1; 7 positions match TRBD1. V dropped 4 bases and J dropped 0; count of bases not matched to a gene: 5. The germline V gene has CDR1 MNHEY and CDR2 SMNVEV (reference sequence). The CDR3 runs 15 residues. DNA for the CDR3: TGTGCCAGCAGTTCGGGACAGTCCATGAACACTGAAGCTTTCTTT. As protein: CASSSGQSMNTEAFF.

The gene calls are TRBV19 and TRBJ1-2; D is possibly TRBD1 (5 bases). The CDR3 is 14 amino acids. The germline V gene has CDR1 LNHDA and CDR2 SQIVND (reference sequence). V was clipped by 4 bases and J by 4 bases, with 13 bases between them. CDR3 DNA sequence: TGTGCCAGTAGTACCAGAGACAGAGTCTATGGCTACACCTTC. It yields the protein CASSTRDRVYGYTF.

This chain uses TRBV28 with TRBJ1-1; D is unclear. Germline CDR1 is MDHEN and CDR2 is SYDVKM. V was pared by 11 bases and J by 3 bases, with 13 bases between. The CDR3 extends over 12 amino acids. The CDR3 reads CAGSTLYTEAFF. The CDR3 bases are TGTGCCGGATCGACACTTTACACTGAAGCTTTCTTT.

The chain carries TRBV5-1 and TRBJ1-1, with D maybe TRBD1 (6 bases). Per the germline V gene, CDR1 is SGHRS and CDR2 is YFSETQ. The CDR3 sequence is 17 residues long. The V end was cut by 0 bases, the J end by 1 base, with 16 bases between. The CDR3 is CASSLEYGGGANTEAFF. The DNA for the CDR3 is TGCGCCAGCAGCTTGGAATACGGGGGCGGGGCGAACACTGAAGCTTTCTTT. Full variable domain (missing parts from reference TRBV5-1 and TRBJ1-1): KAGVTQTPRYLIKTRGQQVTLSCSPISGHRSVSWYQQTPGQGLQFLFEYFSETQRNKGNFPGRFSGRQFSNSRSEMNVSTLELGDSALYLCASSLEYGGGANTEAFFGQGTRLTVV.